Listed below are T cell receptor beta chains from one sample, sequenced in a study of beta chain features in type 1 diabetes. The repertoire was sequenced with immunoSEQ multiplex PCR; TCRdb's copy has only in-frame clones and lacks some. The sample lists a few hundred thousand clones, less than 20% occurring once. Material: naive CD4+ T cells from blood. These receptors came from a woman younger than 35 in good health. The CDR3 runs from the conserved cysteine through the conserved F or W. D genes are given only for firm matches. The size entry is marked missing in some rows and otherwise reads once, few, many or a size class.

.	TRBD1	TRBV4-1	TRBJ1-1	TGCGCCAGCAGCCAAACCAGAGGGGGCAACACTGAAGCTTTCTTT	CASSQTRGGNTEAFF
.	.	TRBV7-2	TRBJ1-4	TGTGCCAGCAGCAACCACAGGGCAACTAATGAAAAACTGTTTTTT	CASSNHRATNEKLFF
few	TRBD2	TRBV4-1	TRBJ2-3	TGCGCCAGCAGCCAAGAGCGGGAGGTGGATACGCAGTATTTT	CASSQEREVDTQYF
.	.	TRBV7-6	TRBJ2-5	TGTGCCAGCAGCTTGGGAGGGGGGGAGACCCAGTACTTC	CASSLGGGETQYF
.	TRBD2	TRBV7-2	TRBJ2-5	TGTGCCAGCAGCTCTCCGGGACTAGCGGGGGAATGGGAGACCCAGTACTTC	CASSSPGLAGEWETQYF
.	.	TRBV7-2	TRBJ1-1	TGTGCCAGCAGCTTATCTGGTGGTGGGGCAGGAGAAGCTTTCTTT	CASSLSGGGAGEAFF
.	.	TRBV5-1	TRBJ1-1	TGCGCCAGCAGTCAGGGACACTTGGGTACTGAAGCTTTCTTT	CASSQGHLGTEAFF
.	TRBD1	TRBV7-9	TRBJ2-5	TGTGCCAGCAGCTCTCTCCCGGGACAGGGGAAGGAGACCCAGTACTTC	CASSSLPGQGKETQYF
.	TRBD2	TRBV10-2	TRBJ2-3	TGCGCCAGCAGCGGAGCGGGAGGGAGGGCAGATACGCAGTATTTT	CASSGAGGRADTQYF
.	TRBD1	TRBV9	TRBJ1-2	TGTGCCAGCAGTGCCTCCGGACAGGGTAACTATGGCTACACCTTC	CASSASGQGNYGYTF
.	.	TRBV30	TRBJ1-1	TGTGCCTGGAACAACGTGGCGTGGGGGCGGAACACTGAAGCTTTCTTT	CAWNNVAWGRNTEAFF
.	.	TRBV9	TRBJ2-1	TGTGCCAGCAGCGTAGAAGTTAGTGAGCAGTTCTTC	CASSVEVSEQFF
few	.	TRBV5-4	TRBJ2-3	TGTGCCAGCAGCCCGCCGAGCGAGAAGAGCACAGATACGCAGTATTTT	CASSPPSEKSTDTQYF
few	.	TRBV27	TRBJ2-7	TGTGCCAGCAGTTCCCCCCCGGACATAGGAACCTACGAGCAGTACTTC	CASSSPPDIGTYEQYF
few	TRBD1	TRBV6-5	TRBJ1-2	TGTGCCAGCAGTTATTCCGGGACAGGGAACAACTATGGCTACACCTTC	CASSYSGTGNNYGYTF
.	TRBD2	TRBV4-1	TRBJ2-7	TGCGCCAGCAGCCAGATAGGCAGCGGGAGGCCCTACGAGCAGTACTTC	CASSQIGSGRPYEQYF
few	TRBD1	TRBV7-9	TRBJ2-7	TGTGCCAGCAGTAGGACAGGGGCGATCTCCTACGAGCAGTACTTC	CASSRTGAISYEQYF
few	TRBD1	TRBV2	TRBJ2-1	TGTGCCAGCAATCGGGACAGGAACAATGAGCAGTTCTTC	CASNRDRNNEQFF
.	TRBD1	TRBV7-6	TRBJ1-5	TGTGCCAGCAGCTTAGATCTTAATCGAGGACAGGGGGGCCAGCCCCAGCATTTT	CASSLDLNRGQGGQPQHF
.	.	TRBV7-2	TRBJ1-4	TGTGCCAGCAGCTTAGGCGGGGGTGAAAAACTGTTTTTT	CASSLGGGEKLFF
few	.	TRBV5-1	TRBJ2-2	TGCGCCAGCAGCATCCTCGGCGGAAACACCGGGGAGCTGTTTTTT	CASSILGGNTGELFF
once	TRBD1	TRBV9	TRBJ1-3	TGTGCCAGCAGCGTAGGGGACAGGGAAGGAAACACCATATATTTT	CASSVGDREGNTIYF
.	.	TRBV30	TRBJ1-1	TGTGCCTGGAGTGTACCGGCAGGGAGGTTAGCTTTCTTT	CAWSVPAGRLAFF
few	.	TRBV7-2	TRBJ2-7	TGTGCCAGCAGCCACCCGATTAGCCCTCGGGACGAGCAGTACTTC	CASSHPISPRDEQYF
few	.	TRBV5-4	TRBJ2-5	TGTGCCAGCAGCCCCAGGGGAGAGACCCAGTACTTC	CASSPRGETQYF
.	TRBD1	TRBV29-1	TRBJ1-2	TGCAGCGGAGCCGAGACAGGGAAGGAAACCTTC	CSGAETGKETF
few	.	TRBV7-2	TRBJ2-6	TGTGCCAGCAGCTTAGCGAGCGTGAGGGCGGCTGGGGCCAACGTCCTGACTTTC	CASSLASVRAAGANVLTF
few	TRBD1	TRBV11-2	TRBJ2-5	TGTGCCAGCAGTTTCCAGACAGGGGAAGAGACCCAGTACTTC	CASSFQTGEETQYF
few	TRBD1	TRBV5-1	TRBJ1-1	TGCGCCAGCAGCTCCTGGACAGGAATGGGGACCATGAACACTGAAGCTTTCTTT	CASSSWTGMGTMNTEAFF
.	.	TRBV30	TRBJ1-2	TGTGCCTGGACTATTCAGGGCTATGGCTACACCTTC	CAWTIQGYGYTF
.	.	TRBV5-6	TRBJ1-2	TGTGCCAGCAGCTTGGGGAGACAGTTCATATGGGGCTACACCTTC	CASSLGRQFIWGYTF
.	TRBD2	TRBV30	TRBJ2-3	TGTGCCTGGAGGGGGGGGACCCAAAACACAGATACGCAGTATTTT	CAWRGGTQNTDTQYF
.	.	TRBV9	TRBJ2-7	TGTGCCAGCAGCTTAAAATCGGGAGTGGGCTACGAGCAGTACTTC	CASSLKSGVGYEQYF
.	TRBD2	TRBV5-1	TRBJ2-7	TGCGCCAGCAGCAATAGCGGGAGGGCCTACGAGCAGTACTTC	CASSNSGRAYEQYF
.	.	TRBV29-1	TRBJ2-7	TGCAGCGTTATAGTAACCTACGAGCAGTACTTC	CSVIVTYEQYF
few	.	TRBV7-9	TRBJ1-1	TGTGCCAGCAGCTTAGTAGACAGGGAAGCTTTCTTT	CASSLVDREAFF
.	.	TRBV30	TRBJ1-3	TGTGCCTGGAGTCACGACGACAGCCGCTCTGGAAACACCATATATTTT	CAWSHDDSRSGNTIYF
.	TRBD1	TRBV28	TRBJ2-7	TGTGCCAGCAGTTCGGGACAGGGTTTCGAGCAGTACTTC	CASSSGQGFEQYF
few	TRBD1	TRBV4-2	TRBJ1-6	TGTGCCAGCAGCCAAGATTATGGCAGGGGGGAATCACCCCTCCACTTT	CASSQDYGRGESPLHF
.	TRBD2	TRBV12-5	TRBJ2-1	TGTGCTAGTGGTTTGGGCGTGACTAGCGGGTACAATGAGCAGTTCTTC	CASGLGVTSGYNEQFF
few	.	TRBV5-4	TRBJ2-2	TGTGCCAGCAGCATGGCGGCGGGGCTCACCGGGGAGCTGTTTTTT	CASSMAAGLTGELFF
.	.	TRBV28	TRBJ1-1	TGTGCCAGCAGTCCGCACAGAGACAGTAACACTGAAGCTTTCTTT	CASSPHRDSNTEAFF
.	.	TRBV4-1	TRBJ2-3	TGCGCCAGCAGCCGAATAGAGGCGGGACCGACCACAGATACGCAGTATTTT	CASSRIEAGPTTDTQYF
.	TRBD1	TRBV7-8	TRBJ1-4	TGTGCCAGCAGCTTAGGGGACAGGGCGGGTGAAAAACTGTTTTTT	CASSLGDRAGEKLFF
few	.	TRBV5-1	TRBJ2-1	TGCGCCAGCAGCTTGACCAGCTCCTACAATGAGCAGTTCTTC	CASSLTSSYNEQFF
.	.	TRBV6-5	TRBJ1-4	TGTGCCAGCAGTTACTGGCAGGGAGGGAGAAAACTGTTTTTT	CASSYWQGGRKLFF
.	.	TRBV30	TRBJ1-1	TGTGCCTGGACCCCGGGAGGGGCTGACACTGAAGCTTTCTTT	CAWTPGGADTEAFF
few	.	TRBV7-9	TRBJ2-3	TGTGCCAGCAGCTACCCCTCCCTTGGGCGAGGGAGGACAGATACGCAGTATTTT	CASSYPSLGRGRTDTQYF
few	.	TRBV7-2	TRBJ1-2	TGTGCCAGCAGCTTAGGTGGAGACTATGGCTACACCTTC	CASSLGGDYGYTF
few	TRBD2	TRBV2	TRBJ2-1	TGTGCCAGCAGGGGACTAGCGGGGTTCAATGAGCAGTTCTTC	CASRGLAGFNEQFF
.	.	TRBV5-6	TRBJ1-1	TGTGCCAGCAGCTTGAACGGGGATGCTTTCTTT	CASSLNGDAFF
.	.	TRBV7-6	TRBJ2-5	TGTGCCAGCAGCTCACGGAGGGGGGGCCGACCCCAAGAGACCCAGTACTTC	CASSSRRGGRPQETQYF
.	TRBD1	TRBV30	TRBJ2-7	TGTGCCGGGGACAGGGGCTACGAGCAGTACTTC	CAGDRGYEQYF
.	TRBD1	TRBV7-7	TRBJ2-5	TGTGCTAGCAGCGCGGACAGGGTTCAAGAGACCCAGTACTTC	CASSADRVQETQYF
.	.	TRBV20-1	TRBJ1-2	TGCAGTGCCTCCAGCTATGGCTACACCTTC	CSASSYGYTF
.	TRBD1	TRBV6-5	TRBJ1-1	TGTGCCAGCAGTTTTAAGACAGGGGCAGGTGGAACTGAAGCTTTCTTT	CASSFKTGAGGTEAFF
few	.	TRBV4-2	TRBJ1-1	TGTGCCAGCAGCCAGCCGCGTGGGGGCAGGATGAACACTGAAGCTTTCTTT	CASSQPRGGRMNTEAFF